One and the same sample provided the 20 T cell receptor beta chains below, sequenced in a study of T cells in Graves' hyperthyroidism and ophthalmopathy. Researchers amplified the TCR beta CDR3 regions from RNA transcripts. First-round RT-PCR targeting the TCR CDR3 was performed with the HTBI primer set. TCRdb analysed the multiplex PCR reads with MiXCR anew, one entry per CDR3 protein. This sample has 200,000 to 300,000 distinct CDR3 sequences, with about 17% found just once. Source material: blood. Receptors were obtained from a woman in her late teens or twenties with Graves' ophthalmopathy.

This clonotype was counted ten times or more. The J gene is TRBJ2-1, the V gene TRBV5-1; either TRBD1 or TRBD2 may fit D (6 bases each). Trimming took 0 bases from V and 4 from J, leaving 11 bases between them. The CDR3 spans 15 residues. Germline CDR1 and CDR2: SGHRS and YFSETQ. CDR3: CASSLEGGRYNEQFF. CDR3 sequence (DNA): TGCGCCAGCAGCTTGGAGGGGGGCCGGTACAATGAGCAGTTCTTC.

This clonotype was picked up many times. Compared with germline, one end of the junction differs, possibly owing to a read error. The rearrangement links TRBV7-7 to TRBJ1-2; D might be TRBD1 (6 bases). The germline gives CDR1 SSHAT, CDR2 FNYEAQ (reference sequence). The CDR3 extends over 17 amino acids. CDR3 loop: CASSFVGSPGDPYGYTF. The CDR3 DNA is TGTGCTAGCAGCTTTGTCGGTAGTCCAGGGGATCCCTATGGCTACACCTTC.

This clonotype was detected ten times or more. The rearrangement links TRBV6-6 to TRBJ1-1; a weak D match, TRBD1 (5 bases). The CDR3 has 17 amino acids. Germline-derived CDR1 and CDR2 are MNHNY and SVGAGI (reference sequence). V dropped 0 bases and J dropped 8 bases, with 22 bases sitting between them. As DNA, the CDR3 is TGTGCCAGCAGTTACTCGAGTCGAAGGGGCGCGATAATGGAAGCTTTCTTT. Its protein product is CASSYSSRRGAIMEAFF.

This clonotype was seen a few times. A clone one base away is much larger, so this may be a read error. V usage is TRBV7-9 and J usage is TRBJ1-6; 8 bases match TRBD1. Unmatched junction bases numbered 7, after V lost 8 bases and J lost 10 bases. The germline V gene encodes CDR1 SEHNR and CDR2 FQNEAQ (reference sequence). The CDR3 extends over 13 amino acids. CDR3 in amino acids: CASGPDRDSPLHF. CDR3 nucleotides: TGTGCCAGCGGCCCGGACAGGGACTCACCCCTCCACTTT.

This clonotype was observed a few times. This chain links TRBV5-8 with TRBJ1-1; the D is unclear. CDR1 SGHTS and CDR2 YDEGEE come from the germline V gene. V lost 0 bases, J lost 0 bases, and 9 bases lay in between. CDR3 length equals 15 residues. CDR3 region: CASSLGGSVNTEAFF. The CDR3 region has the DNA TGTGCCAGCAGCTTGGGTGGGTCAGTGAACACTGAAGCTTTCTTT.

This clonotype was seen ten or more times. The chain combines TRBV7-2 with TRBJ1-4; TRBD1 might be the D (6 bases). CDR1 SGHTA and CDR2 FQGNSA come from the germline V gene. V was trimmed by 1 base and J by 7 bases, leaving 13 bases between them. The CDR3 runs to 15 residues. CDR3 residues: CASSLDRGASEKLFF. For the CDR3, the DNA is TGTGCCAGCAGCTTAGATCGGGGGGCCTCTGAAAAACTGTTTTTT. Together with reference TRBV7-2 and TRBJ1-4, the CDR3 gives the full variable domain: GAGVSQSPSNKVTEKGKDVELRCDPISGHTALYWYRQSLGQGLEFLIYFQGNSAPDKSGLPSDRFSAERTGGSVSTLTIQRTQQEDSAVYLCASSLDRGASEKLFFGSGTQLSVL.

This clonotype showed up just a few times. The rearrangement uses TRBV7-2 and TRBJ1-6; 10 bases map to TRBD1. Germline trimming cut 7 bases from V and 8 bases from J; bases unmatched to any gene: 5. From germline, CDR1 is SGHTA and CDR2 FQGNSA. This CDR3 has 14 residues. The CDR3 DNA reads TGTGCCAGCACCAGGGACAGGGGATATTCACCCCTCCACTTT. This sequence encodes CASTRDRGYSPLHF.

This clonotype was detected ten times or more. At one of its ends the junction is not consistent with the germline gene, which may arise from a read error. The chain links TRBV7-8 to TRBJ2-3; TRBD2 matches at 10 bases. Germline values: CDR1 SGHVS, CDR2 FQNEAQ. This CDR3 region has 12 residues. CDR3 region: CASSLAGATQYF. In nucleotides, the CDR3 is TGTGCCAGCAGCCTAGCGGGAGCTACGCAGTATTTT.

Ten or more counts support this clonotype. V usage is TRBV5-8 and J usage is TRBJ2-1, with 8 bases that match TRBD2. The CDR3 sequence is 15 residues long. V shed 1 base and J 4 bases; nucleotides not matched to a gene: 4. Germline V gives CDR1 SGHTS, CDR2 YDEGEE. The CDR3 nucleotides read TGTGCCAGCAGCTTGAAGCGGGAGAAGTACAATGAGCAGTTCTTC. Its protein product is CASSLKREKYNEQFF.

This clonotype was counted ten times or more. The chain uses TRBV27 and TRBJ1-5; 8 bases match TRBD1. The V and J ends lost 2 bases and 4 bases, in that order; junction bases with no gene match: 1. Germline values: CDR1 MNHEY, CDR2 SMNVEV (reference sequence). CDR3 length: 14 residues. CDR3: CASSLRTGNQPQHF. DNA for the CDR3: TGTGCCAGCAGTTTACGGACAGGGAATCAGCCCCAGCATTTT.

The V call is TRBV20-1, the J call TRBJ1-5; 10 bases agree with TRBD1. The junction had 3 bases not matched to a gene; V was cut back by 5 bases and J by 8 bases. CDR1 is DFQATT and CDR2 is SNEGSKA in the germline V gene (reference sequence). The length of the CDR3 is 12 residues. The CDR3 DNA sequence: TGCAGTGCTCTGGACAGGGGGAAGCCCCAGCATTTT. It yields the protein CSALDRGKPQHF.

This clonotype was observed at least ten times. The CDR3, as DNA: TGTGCCAGCAGCCAAGATACGGGGACGGCCAGTTCACCCCTCCACTTT. Amino acids: CASSQDTGTASSPLHF. The chain combines TRBV3-1 with TRBJ1-6; TRBD1 might be the D (5 bases). CDR1 and CDR2 (germline): LGHDT, YNNKEL (reference sequence). The CDR3 extends over 16 amino acids. V was trimmed by 0 bases and J by 9 bases, leaving 15 bases between them.

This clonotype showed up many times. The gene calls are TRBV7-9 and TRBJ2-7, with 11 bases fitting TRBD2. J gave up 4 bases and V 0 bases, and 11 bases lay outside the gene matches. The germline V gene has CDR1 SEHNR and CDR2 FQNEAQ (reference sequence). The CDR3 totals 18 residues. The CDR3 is CASSLAATTSGSKYEQYF. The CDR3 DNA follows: TGTGCCAGCAGCTTAGCGGCAACTACTAGCGGGAGTAAATACGAGCAGTACTTC.

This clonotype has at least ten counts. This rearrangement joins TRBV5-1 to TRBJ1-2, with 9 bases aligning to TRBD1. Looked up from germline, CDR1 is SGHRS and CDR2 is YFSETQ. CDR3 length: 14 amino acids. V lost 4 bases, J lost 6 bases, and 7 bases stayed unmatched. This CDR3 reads CASSPGQGSDGYTF. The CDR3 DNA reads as TGCGCCAGCAGCCCGGGACAGGGAAGCGATGGCTACACCTTC.

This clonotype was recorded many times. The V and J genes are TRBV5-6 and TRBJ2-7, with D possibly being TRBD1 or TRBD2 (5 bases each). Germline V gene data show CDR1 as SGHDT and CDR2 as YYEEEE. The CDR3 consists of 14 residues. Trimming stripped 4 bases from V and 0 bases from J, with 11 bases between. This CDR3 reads CASSRDGHSYEQYF. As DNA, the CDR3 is TGTGCCAGCAGCCGGGACGGACACTCCTACGAGCAGTACTTC.

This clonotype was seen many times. The CDR3 sequence: CASSVDRAYEQYF. The DNA for the CDR3 is TGTGCCAGCAGCGTTGACAGGGCCTACGAGCAGTACTTC. The chain uses TRBV7-8 and TRBJ2-7; 7 bases are shared with TRBD1. The CDR3 is 13 amino acids. V shed 5 bases and J 2 bases; nucleotides not matched to a gene: 3. Germline values: CDR1 SGHVS, CDR2 FQNEAQ.

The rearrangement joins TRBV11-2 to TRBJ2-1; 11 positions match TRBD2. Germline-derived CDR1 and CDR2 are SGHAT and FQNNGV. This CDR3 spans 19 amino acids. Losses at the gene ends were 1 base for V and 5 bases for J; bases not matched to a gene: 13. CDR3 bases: TGTGCCAGCAGCTTAGCTAAGGGGACCGGACTAGCGGGCAACAATGAGCAGTTCTTC. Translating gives CASSLAKGTGLAGNNEQFF.

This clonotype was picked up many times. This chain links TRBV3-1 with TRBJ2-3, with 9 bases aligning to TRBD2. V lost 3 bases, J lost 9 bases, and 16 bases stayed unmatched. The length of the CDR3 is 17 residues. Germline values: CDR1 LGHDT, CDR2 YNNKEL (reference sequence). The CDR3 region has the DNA TGTGCCAGCAGCCACCCAAATGAGGGGACTAGCCTGCGCACGCAGTATTTT. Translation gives CASSHPNEGTSLRTQYF.

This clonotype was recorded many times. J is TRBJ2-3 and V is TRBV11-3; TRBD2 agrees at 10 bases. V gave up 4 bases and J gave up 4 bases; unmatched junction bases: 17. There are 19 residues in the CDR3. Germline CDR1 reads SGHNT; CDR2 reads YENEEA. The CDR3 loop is CASSSLSPLAGEISDTQYF. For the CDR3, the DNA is TGTGCCAGCAGCTCACTCTCACCTCTAGCGGGAGAAATTTCAGATACGCAGTATTTT.

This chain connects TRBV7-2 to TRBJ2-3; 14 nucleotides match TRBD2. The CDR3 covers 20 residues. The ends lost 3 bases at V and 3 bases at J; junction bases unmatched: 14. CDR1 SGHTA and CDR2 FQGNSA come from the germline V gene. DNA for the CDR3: TGTGCCAGCAGCTTCCCCAGACTAGCGGGAGGGTCGGGAGAGACAGATACGCAGTATTTT. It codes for CASSFPRLAGGSGETDTQYF.